A selection of T cell receptor beta chains follows, all from one sample in a study of graft-versus-host responses after intestinal transplantation. Profiled with immunoSEQ multiplex PCR; TCRdb holds only in-frame clones, not every one. The profile shows about 88,000 clones, less than 95% of them singletons. Which antigens these TCRs recognize remains unknown. The sequences come from unstimulated CD4+ T cells sorted from spleen or lymph node cells, collected before transplant. These receptors were collected from a human donor who was the organ donor for an intestinal transplant. Both conserved end residues are part of each CDR3. The D gene is left open where the match is weak. Rows give clone size only sometimes, using once, few, many, or a class for an expanded clone.

TRBJ2-3,19,TRBD2,-,TRBV7-3,CASSLTIPSGGAVADTQYF,TGTGCCAGCAGCTTAACGATACCTAGCGGGGGGGCGGTCGCAGATACGCAGTATTTT
TRBJ2-5,12,-,-,TRBV6-6,CANRGGQETQYF,TGTGCCAACAGAGGAGGGCAAGAGACCCAGTACTTC
TRBJ2-7,14,-,-,TRBV10-3,CAISPGVLLYEQYF,TGTGCCATCAGCCCAGGGGTTTTGCTCTACGAGCAGTACTTC
TRBJ2-7,11,-,once,TRBV10-3,CAISQGNEQYF,TGTGCCATCAGCCAGGGGAACGAGCAGTACTTC
TRBJ2-5,16,TRBD1,few,TRBV28,CASSLAGQGVEETQYF,TGTGCCAGCAGCCTAGCCGGACAGGGCGTGGAAGAGACCCAGTACTTC
TRBJ2-7,15,TRBD1,few,TRBV6-5,CASSYSRQGHYEQYF,TGTGCCAGCAGTTACTCGAGACAGGGGCACTACGAGCAGTACTTC
TRBJ1-3,16,TRBD1,-,TRBV28,CASSLAGTGAGNTIYF,TGTGCCAGCAGTTTAGCGGGGACAGGGGCTGGAAACACCATATATTTT
TRBJ1-1,12,-,once,TRBV6-1,CASSGQGSEAFF,TGTGCCAGCAGTGGCCAGGGGAGTGAAGCTTTCTTT
TRBJ2-7,14,-,-,TRBV5-1,CASSPETAYYEQYF,TGCGCCAGCAGCCCTGAGACTGCCTATTACGAGCAGTACTTC
TRBJ2-3,16,TRBD2,once,TRBV5-1,CASSELRTSGGDTQYF,TGCGCCAGCAGCGAGTTAAGGACTAGCGGGGGAGATACGCAGTATTTT
TRBJ2-2,17,TRBD2,-,TRBV11-2,CASRPSSAGGPTGELFF,TGTGCCAGCAGACCTTCTTCCGCGGGAGGCCCGACCGGGGAGCTGTTTTTT
TRBJ1-1,15,TRBD1,-,TRBV28,CASSRQGQGNTEAFF,TGTGCCAGCAGTCGACAGGGACAGGGGAACACTGAAGCTTTCTTT
TRBJ2-7,16,TRBD1,-,TRBV5-5,CASNNELGQGHYEQYF,TGTGCCAGCAATAATGAACTGGGACAGGGGCATTACGAGCAGTACTTC
TRBJ2-7,19,TRBD2,-,TRBV6-4,CASSAPGDLWASGIYEQYF,TGTGCCAGCAGTGCCCCCGGGGATCTGTGGGCTAGCGGAATTTACGAGCAGTACTTC
TRBJ2-7,14,TRBD2,once,TRBV5-4,CASSLGLAGVEQYF,TGTGCCAGCAGCTTGGGACTAGCGGGAGTCGAGCAGTACTTC
TRBJ1-3,14,-,-,TRBV15,CATSRDRVWDTIYF,TGTGCCACCAGCAGAGACAGGGTTTGGGACACCATATATTTT
TRBJ2-5,17,TRBD1,-,TRBV7-9,CASSWDTKQGAWETQYF,TGTGCCAGCAGCTGGGATACAAAACAGGGGGCTTGGGAGACCCAGTACTTC
TRBJ1-1,13,TRBD1,-,TRBV29-1,CSVGTVLNTEAFF,TGCAGCGTGGGGACAGTCTTGAACACTGAAGCTTTCTTT
TRBJ2-2,16,TRBD2,-,TRBV12-5,CASGFSGDFETGELFF,TGTGCTAGTGGTTTTAGCGGGGATTTCGAGACCGGGGAGCTGTTTTTT
TRBJ1-2,14,-,-,TRBV6-1,CASSETRQGYGYTF,TGTGCCAGCAGTGAAACTCGTCAGGGGTATGGCTACACCTTC
TRBJ2-1,16,TRBD2,-,TRBV11-2,CASSPLASGITNEQFF,TGTGCCAGCAGCCCCCTCGCTAGCGGGATTACCAATGAGCAGTTCTTC
TRBJ1-5,14,TRBD1,-,TRBV5-1,CASSTGQGGQPQHF,TGCGCCAGCAGCACCGGACAGGGGGGTCAGCCCCAGCATTTT
TRBJ2-3,14,TRBD2,-,TRBV10-3,CAAAAGGLTDTQYF,TGTGCCGCAGCAGCGGGAGGGCTAACAGATACGCAGTATTTT
TRBJ1-6,19,TRBD1,-,TRBV28,CASSSPGQGAMTYNSPLHF,TGTGCCAGCAGTTCGCCAGGACAGGGGGCTATGACCTATAATTCACCCCTCCACTTT
TRBJ2-2,16,TRBD2,-,TRBV7-9,CASSSHSGTTLGELFF,TGTGCCAGCAGCTCACATAGCGGGACTACCCTCGGGGAGCTGTTTTTT
TRBJ2-3,15,TRBD2,-,TRBV4-1,CATGASGASTDTQYF,TGCGCCACCGGAGCTAGCGGAGCTAGCACAGATACGCAGTATTTT
TRBJ1-3,19,-,-,TRBV7-6,CASSYNLIFGDNSGNTIYF,TGTGCCAGCAGCTATAATCTAATATTTGGCGACAACTCTGGAAACACCATATATTTT
TRBJ2-1,13,-,-,TRBV27,CASRALTNNEQFF,TGTGCCAGCAGGGCCTTGACTAACAATGAGCAGTTCTTC
TRBJ2-7,14,TRBD1,-,TRBV5-1,CASSLGQGIYEQYF,TGCGCCAGCAGCTTGGGACAGGGGATATACGAGCAGTACTTC
TRBJ2-5,14,TRBD2,-,TRBV5-1,CASSLVAGLETQYF,TGCGCCAGCAGCTTGGTAGCGGGGTTGGAGACCCAGTACTTC
TRBJ2-3,15,TRBD1,-,TRBV6-1,CASSLYRQGGDTQYF,TGTGCCAGCAGCCTTTACCGACAGGGCGGGGATACGCAGTATTTT
TRBJ1-5,13,-,-,TRBV10-3,CAISEKSNQPQHF,TGTGCCATCAGTGAGAAATCGAATCAGCCCCAGCATTTT
TRBJ2-3,16,-,-,TRBV27,CASSLTTPTRTDTQYF,TGTGCCAGCAGTTTAACCACCCCCACTCGCACAGATACGCAGTATTTT
TRBJ1-2,14,TRBD1,-,TRBV29-1,CSVEDRLRYYGYTF,TGCAGCGTTGAGGACAGGCTTAGGTATTATGGCTACACCTTC
TRBJ1-1,14,-,-,TRBV6-5,CASSPQKDIPKAFF,TGTGCCAGCAGTCCTCAGAAAGACATACCTAAAGCTTTCTTT
TRBJ1-6,17,-,-,TRBV30,CAWNWDRRAVGNSPLHF,TGTGCCTGGAATTGGGATAGGAGGGCCGTTGGGAATTCACCCCTCCACTTT
TRBJ2-7,16,TRBD1,-,TRBV5-4,CASSFSVDRGLYEQYF,TGTGCCAGCAGCTTTTCCGTGGACAGGGGTCTCTACGAGCAGTACTTC
TRBJ2-6,15,-,-,TRBV21-1,CASSKEQGKANVLTF,TGTGCCAGCAGCAAGGAACAGGGCAAGGCCAACGTCCTGACTTTC
TRBJ1-1,12,-,-,TRBV7-9,CASSRESPEAFF,TGTGCCAGCAGTAGGGAGTCACCTGAAGCTTTCTTT
TRBJ1-5,15,TRBD1,-,TRBV15,CATRPQGVSNQPQHF,TGTGCCACCAGACCTCAGGGGGTTAGCAATCAGCCCCAGCATTTT
TRBJ2-1,17,-,-,TRBV7-3,CASRYHSGQSSYNEQFF,TGTGCCAGCAGGTATCATAGCGGCCAGAGCTCCTACAATGAGCAGTTCTTC
TRBJ1-4,16,TRBD1,-,TRBV19,CASSTGQGATNEKLFF,TGTGCCAGTAGTACGGGACAGGGTGCAACTAATGAAAAACTGTTTTTT
TRBJ1-5,15,TRBD1,-,TRBV28,CASSLSGGRNQPQHF,TGTGCCAGCAGTTTATCAGGGGGTCGCAATCAGCCCCAGCATTTT
TRBJ1-4,14,-,-,TRBV25-1,CASQPTDSNEKLFF,TGTGCCAGCCAACCGACAGACAGTAATGAAAAACTGTTTTTT
TRBJ2-1,15,TRBD2,-,TRBV29-1,CSVEVLAGGFNEQFF,TGCAGCGTTGAAGTACTAGCGGGGGGGTTCAATGAGCAGTTCTTC
TRBJ2-2,17,TRBD2,-,TRBV19,CASSILAGRTNTGELFF,TGTGCCAGTAGTATCTTAGCGGGAAGAACGAACACCGGGGAGCTGTTTTTT
TRBJ1-4,16,TRBD1,-,TRBV5-1,CASSEQGGQANEKLFF,TGCGCCAGCAGCGAACAGGGGGGGCAGGCTAATGAAAAACTGTTTTTT
TRBJ1-5,13,TRBD1,-,TRBV6-5,CASGRDRDQPQHF,TGTGCCAGCGGTCGGGACAGGGATCAGCCCCAGCATTTT
TRBJ2-5,13,-,-,TRBV10-1,CASSESRAGTQYF,TGCGCCAGCAGTGAGTCGAGGGCAGGGACCCAGTACTTC
TRBJ2-7,15,TRBD1,-,TRBV6-5,CASSGPGTGESEQYF,TGTGCCAGCAGTGGACCAGGGACAGGGGAAAGCGAGCAGTACTTC
TRBJ1-2,14,-,-,TRBV2,CASSDQGRGVPYTF,TGTGCCAGCAGTGACCAAGGGAGGGGAGTCCCTTACACCTTC
TRBJ2-6,16,-,-,TRBV5-1,CASSLATVSGANVLTF,TGCGCCAGCAGCTTGGCCACGGTCTCTGGGGCCAACGTCCTGACTTTC
TRBJ2-3,12,TRBD2,-,TRBV2,CASRRLAPTLYF,TGTGCCAGCAGGAGACTAGCCCCTACCCTGTATTTT